The clone carrying this T cell receptor beta chain was detected only a few times. The time point: sample taken at primary tumor resection. These data originate in a study of spatial heterogeneity in lung cancer. TCRdb recomputed calls from the 5' RACE reads with MiXCR, one row per CDR3 protein. The table shows 90,000 to 95,000 distinct CDR3 sequences, with about 12% occurring only once. This CDR3 region has 14 residues. The V gene's germline CDR1 is SGHRS and CDR2 YFSETQ. Trimming at V came to 4 bases and at J to 4 bases, leaving 5 bases not matched to a gene. Sequences were derived from PBMCs, sampled at surgery. This TCR came from a male donor with early-stage non-small cell lung cancer. The chain joins TRBV5-1 to TRBJ1-1; TRBD1 aligns across 9 bases. The CDR3 here is CASSGGQGTTEAFF. The CDR3 DNA reads TGCGCCAGCAGCGGGGGACAGGGAACCACTGAAGCTTTCTTT.